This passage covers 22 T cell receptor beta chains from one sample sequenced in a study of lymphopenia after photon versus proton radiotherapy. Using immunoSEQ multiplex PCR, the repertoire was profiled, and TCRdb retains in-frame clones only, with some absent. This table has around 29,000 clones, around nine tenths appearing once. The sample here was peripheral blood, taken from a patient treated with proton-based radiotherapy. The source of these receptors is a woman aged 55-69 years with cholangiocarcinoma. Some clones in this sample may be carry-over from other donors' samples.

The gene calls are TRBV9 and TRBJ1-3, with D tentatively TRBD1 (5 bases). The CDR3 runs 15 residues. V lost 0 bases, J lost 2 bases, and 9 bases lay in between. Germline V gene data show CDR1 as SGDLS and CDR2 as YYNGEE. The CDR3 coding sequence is TGTGCCAGCAGCGTAGACCGACAGACTGGAAACACCATATATTTT. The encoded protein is CASSVDRQTGNTIYF.

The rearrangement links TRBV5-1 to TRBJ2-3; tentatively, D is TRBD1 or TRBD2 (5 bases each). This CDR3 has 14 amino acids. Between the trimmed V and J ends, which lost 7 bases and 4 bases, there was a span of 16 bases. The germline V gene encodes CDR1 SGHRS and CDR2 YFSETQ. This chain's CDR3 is CASCRDVGSDTQYF. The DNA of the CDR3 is TGCGCCAGCTGTCGGGACGTAGGGTCAGATACGCAGTATTTT.

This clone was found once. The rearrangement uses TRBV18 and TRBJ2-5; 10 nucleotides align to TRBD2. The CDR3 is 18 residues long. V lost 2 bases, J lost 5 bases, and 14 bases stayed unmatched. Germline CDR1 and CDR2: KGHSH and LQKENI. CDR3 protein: CASSPFSLAGAEGETQYF. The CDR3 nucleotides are TGTGCCAGCTCACCATTTTCCCTAGCGGGAGCCGAAGGGGAGACCCAGTACTTC.

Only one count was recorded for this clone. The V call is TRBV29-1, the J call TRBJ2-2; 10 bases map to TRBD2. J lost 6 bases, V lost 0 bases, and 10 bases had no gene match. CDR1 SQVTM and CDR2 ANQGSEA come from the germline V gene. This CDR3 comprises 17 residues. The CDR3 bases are TGCAGCGTTGAAGATCCAAGGCTAGCGGGAGAGGCCGGGGAGCTGTTTTTT. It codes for CSVEDPRLAGEAGELFF.

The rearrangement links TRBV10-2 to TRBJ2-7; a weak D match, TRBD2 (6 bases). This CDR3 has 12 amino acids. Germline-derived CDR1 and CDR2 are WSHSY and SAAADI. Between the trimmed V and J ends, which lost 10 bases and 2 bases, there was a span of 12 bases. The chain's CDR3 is CATWDWAYEQYF. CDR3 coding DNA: TGCGCCACCTGGGACTGGGCCTACGAGCAGTACTTC.

CDR3 region: CASSFAELYQETQYF. DNA for the CDR3: TGTGCCAGCAGCTTCGCGGAGCTGTACCAAGAGACCCAGTACTTC. V is TRBV7-2 and J is TRBJ2-5; no definite D call. V was clipped by 3 bases and J by 0 bases, with 11 bases between them. Germline loops: CDR1 SGHTA, CDR2 FQGNSA. The CDR3 length is 15 residues.

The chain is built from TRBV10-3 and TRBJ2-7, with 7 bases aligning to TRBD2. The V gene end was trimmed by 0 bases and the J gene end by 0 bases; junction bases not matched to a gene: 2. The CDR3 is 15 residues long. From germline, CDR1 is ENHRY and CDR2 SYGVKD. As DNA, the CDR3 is TGTGCCATCAGTGAGTCAGAGCGGGGCTCCTACGAGCAGTACTTC. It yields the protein CAISESERGSYEQYF.

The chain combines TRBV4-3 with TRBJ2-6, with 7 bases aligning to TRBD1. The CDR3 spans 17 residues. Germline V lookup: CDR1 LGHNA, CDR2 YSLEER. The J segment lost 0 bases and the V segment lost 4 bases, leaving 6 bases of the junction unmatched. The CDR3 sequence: CASSRDGTVSGANVLTF. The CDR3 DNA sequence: TGCGCCAGCAGCCGAGACGGGACAGTCTCTGGGGCCAACGTCCTGACTTTC.

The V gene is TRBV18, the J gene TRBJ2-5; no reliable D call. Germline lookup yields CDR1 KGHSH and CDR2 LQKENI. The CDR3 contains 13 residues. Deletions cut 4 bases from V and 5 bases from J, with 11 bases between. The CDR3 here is CASSRSGVETQYF. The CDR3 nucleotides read TGTGCCAGCTCACGGAGTGGGGTGGAGACCCAGTACTTC. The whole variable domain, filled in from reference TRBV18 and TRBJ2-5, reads NAGVMQNPRHLVRRRGQEARLRCSPMKGHSHVYWYRQLPEEGLKFMVYLQKENIIDESGMPKERFSAEFPKEGPSILRIQQVVRGDSAAYFCASSRSGVETQYFGPGTRLLVL.

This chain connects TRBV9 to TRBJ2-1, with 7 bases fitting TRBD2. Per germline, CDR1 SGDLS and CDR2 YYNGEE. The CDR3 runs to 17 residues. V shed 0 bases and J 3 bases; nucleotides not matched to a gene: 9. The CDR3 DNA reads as TGTGCCAGCAGCGTAGTGAGTTTTGGGGGGGTCTACAATGAGCAGTTCTTC. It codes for CASSVVSFGGVYNEQFF.

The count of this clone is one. The CDR3 sequence is CSVGQGWDTEAFF. DNA for the CDR3: TGCAGCGTCGGACAGGGGTGGGACACTGAAGCTTTCTTT. The chain employs TRBV29-1 and TRBJ1-1; 9 bases line up with TRBD1. With V trimmed by 6 bases and J by 3 bases, 5 bases remained unmatched. Germline V gives CDR1 SQVTM, CDR2 ANQGSEA. The CDR3 loop spans 13 amino acids. Full variable domain (rest looked up from reference TRBV29-1 and TRBJ1-1): SAVISQKPSRDICQRGTSLTIQCQVDSQVTMMFWYRQQPGQSLTLIATANQGSEATYESGFVIDKFPISRPNLTFSTLTVSNMSPEDSSIYLCSVGQGWDTEAFFGQGTRLTVV.

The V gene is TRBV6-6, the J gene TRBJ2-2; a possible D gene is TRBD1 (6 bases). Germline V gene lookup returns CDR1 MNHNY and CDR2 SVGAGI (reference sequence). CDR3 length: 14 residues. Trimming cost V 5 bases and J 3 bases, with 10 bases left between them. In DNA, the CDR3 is TGTGCCAGCAGTACAGGGACGGACACCGGGGAGCTGTTTTTT. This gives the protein CASSTGTDTGELFF.

The CDR3 here is CASSDRENLNIQYF. CDR3 in DNA: TGTGCCAGCAGTGACAGGGAAAACCTAAACATTCAGTACTTC. V is TRBV25-1 and J is TRBJ2-4; a weak D match, TRBD1 (5 bases). The CDR3 length is 14 residues. The V gene lost 3 bases and the J gene lost 6 bases, with 12 bases spanning the gap. Germline assignment: CDR1 MGHDK and CDR2 SYGVNS.

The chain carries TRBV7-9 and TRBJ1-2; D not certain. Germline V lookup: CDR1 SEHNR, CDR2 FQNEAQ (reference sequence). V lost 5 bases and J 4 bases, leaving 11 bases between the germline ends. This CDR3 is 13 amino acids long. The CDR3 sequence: CASSPGPGYGYTF. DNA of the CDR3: TGTGCCAGCAGCCCCGGTCCGGGCTATGGCTACACCTTC.

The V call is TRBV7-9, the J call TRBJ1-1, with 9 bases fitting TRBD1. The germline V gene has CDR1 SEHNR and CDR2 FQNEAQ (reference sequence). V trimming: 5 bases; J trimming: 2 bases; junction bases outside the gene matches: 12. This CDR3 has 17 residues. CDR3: CASSPEDRGSYNTEAFF. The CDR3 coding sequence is TGTGCCAGCAGCCCAGAGGACAGGGGATCGTATAACACTGAAGCTTTCTTT.

CDR3 loop: CASSWSSGTYNEQFF. CDR3 bases: TGTGCCAGCAGTTGGTCGAGTGGGACCTACAATGAGCAGTTCTTC. This chain joins TRBV11-2 and TRBJ2-1; unclear D gene. The ends were cut back, 6 bases at V and 2 bases at J, with 14 bases in the middle. Per germline, CDR1 SGHAT and CDR2 FQNNGV. CDR3 size: 15 residues.

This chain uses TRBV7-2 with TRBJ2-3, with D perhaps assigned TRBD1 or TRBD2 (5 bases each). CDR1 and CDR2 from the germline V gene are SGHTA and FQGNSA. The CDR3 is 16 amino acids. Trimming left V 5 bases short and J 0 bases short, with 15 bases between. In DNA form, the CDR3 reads TGTGCCAGCAGCCCCCGACCGGGACCAAGCACAGATACGCAGTATTTT. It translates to CASSPRPGPSTDTQYF.

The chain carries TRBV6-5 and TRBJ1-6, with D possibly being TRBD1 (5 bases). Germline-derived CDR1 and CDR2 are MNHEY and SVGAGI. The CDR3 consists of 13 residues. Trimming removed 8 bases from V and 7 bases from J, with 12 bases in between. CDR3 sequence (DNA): TGTGCCAGCGGAGTGGGGGGGAATTCACCCCTCCACTTT. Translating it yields CASGVGGNSPLHF.

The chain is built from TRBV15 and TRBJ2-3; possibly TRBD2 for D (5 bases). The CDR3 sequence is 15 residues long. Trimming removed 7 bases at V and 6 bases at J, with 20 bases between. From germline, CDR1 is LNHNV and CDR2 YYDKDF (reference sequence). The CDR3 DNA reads TGTGCCACCAATTATAGACCTAAAGGAGGCGATACGCAGTATTTT. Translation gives CATNYRPKGGDTQYF.

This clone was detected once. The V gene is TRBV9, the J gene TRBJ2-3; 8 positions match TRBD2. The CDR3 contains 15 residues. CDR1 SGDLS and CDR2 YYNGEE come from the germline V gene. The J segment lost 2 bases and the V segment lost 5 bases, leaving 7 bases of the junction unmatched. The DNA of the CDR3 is TGTGCCAGCAGAGCAAGCGGGAGACCCACAGATACGCAGTATTTT. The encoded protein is CASRASGRPTDTQYF.

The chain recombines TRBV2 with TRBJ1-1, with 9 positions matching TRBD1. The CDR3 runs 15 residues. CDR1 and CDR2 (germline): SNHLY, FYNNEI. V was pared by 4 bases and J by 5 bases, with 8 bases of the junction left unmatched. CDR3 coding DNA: TGTGCCAGCAGTGCAGGACAGGGGTTTGGGACTGAAGCTTTCTTT. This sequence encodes CASSAGQGFGTEAFF.

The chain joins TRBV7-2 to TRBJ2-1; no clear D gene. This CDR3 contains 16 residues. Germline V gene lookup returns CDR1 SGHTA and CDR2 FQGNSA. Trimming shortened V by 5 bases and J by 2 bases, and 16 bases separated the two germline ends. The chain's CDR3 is CASSPRTSLTYNEQFF. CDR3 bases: TGTGCCAGCAGCCCAAGGACCAGCTTAACCTACAATGAGCAGTTCTTC. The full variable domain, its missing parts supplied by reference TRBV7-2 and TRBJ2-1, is GAGVSQSPSNKVTEKGKDVELRCDPISGHTALYWYRQSLGQGLEFLIYFQGNSAPDKSGLPSDRFSAERTGGSVSTLTIQRTQQEDSAVYLCASSPRTSLTYNEQFFGPGTRLTVL.